The 3 T cell receptor beta chains in this list originate from one sample, sequenced in a study of T cell responses to AZD1222 COVID-19 vaccine. Generated by immunoSEQ multiplex PCR, the TCRdb table keeps only in-frame clones and is missing some. The sample yields 86,000 or so clones, around nine tenths seen once. The sequencing here drew on peripheral blood, taken on day 0 of AZD1222 vaccination. These receptors were taken from an adult in good health.

This rearrangement joins TRBV2 to TRBJ1-3; 11 positions agree with TRBD1. The CDR3 has 16 amino acids. The V and J ends lost 6 bases and 4 bases, in that order; junction bases with no gene match: 8. Germline-derived CDR1 and CDR2 are SNHLY and FYNNEI. CDR3: CASRGQGAQEGNTIYF. The CDR3 bases are TGTGCCAGCAGAGGACAGGGGGCGCAGGAAGGAAACACCATATATTTT.

The rearrangement uses TRBV4-1 and TRBJ1-4; D might be TRBD1 (6 bases). The CDR3 loop spans 17 amino acids. Trimming left V 4 bases short and J 4 bases short, with 19 bases between. The germline CDR1 and CDR2 sequences are MGHRA and YSYEKL. The CDR3 sequence: CASSRQADRFYNEKLFF. The CDR3 DNA is TGCGCCAGCAGCCGACAGGCCGATAGATTTTATAATGAAAAACTGTTTTTT.

This clone was observed once. The chain is built from TRBV3-1 (or the pseudogene TRBV3-2) and TRBJ2-3; weak D call: TRBD2 (6 bases). Trimming cost V 0 bases and J 4 bases, with 14 bases left between them. Looked up from germline, CDR1 is LGHDT and CDR2 is YNNKEL (reference sequence). The CDR3 has 16 residues. CDR3 loop: CASSQDTSSVPDTQYF. The CDR3 nucleotides are TGTGCCAGCAGCCAAGATACGTCTAGCGTCCCAGATACGCAGTATTTT.